This TCR beta chain appears in the sequencing data of a study of T-cell reconstitution after alpha-beta-depleted transplantation in children. The germline CDR1 and CDR2 sequences are LGHDT and YNNKEL (reference sequence). The J segment lost 0 bases and the V segment lost 5 bases, leaving 10 bases of the junction unmatched. CDR3 length: 18 amino acids. This sample's TCRbeta library carried unique molecular identifier barcodes. In TCRdb, the PCR reads were re-called with MiXCR into one record per CDR3 protein. The table includes fewer than 700,000 distinct CDR3 sequences, 13% detected once. The sequences come from PBMCs, mostly from graft donor cells, collected 360 days after TCRalphabeta/CD19-depleted stem cell transplant. The clonotype originates from a male patient under 18 who had a stem cell transplant for acute myeloid leukemia, so the T cells may come from the graft donor. The chain has TRBV3-1 and TRBJ1-5; TRBD1 aligns across 10 bases. Here the CDR3 reads CASSVTGGGGYSNQPQHF. The CDR3 DNA reads as TGTGCCAGCAGCGTGACAGGGGGCGGAGGCTATAGCAATCAGCCCCAGCATTTT.